Listed below are T cell receptor beta chains from one sample, sequenced in a study of response to subunit inactivated influenza vaccine. TCRdb ran MiXCR on the RT-PCR reads and lists one entry per CDR3 protein. The sample consists of about 520,000 distinct CDR3 sequences, less than 30% of them appearing once. The specimen was CD4+ T cells sorted from PBMCs, collected less than 6 days after vaccination. These receptors came from a man between 50 and 59 years old who received an inactivated influenza vaccine. Both conserved end residues are part of each CDR3.

V gene	J gene	CDR3 protein
TRBV20-1	TRBJ2-7	CSARDDRWRNEQYF
TRBV30	TRBJ2-1	CAWSVRDRRQFF
TRBV11-3	TRBJ1-1	CASSFLRDRPQNTEAFF
TRBV12-3/TRBV12-4	TRBJ2-4	CASRPGQANIQYF
TRBV7-2	TRBJ2-3	CASSLSPTYTDTQYF
TRBV6-2/TRBV6-3	TRBJ2-3	CASSYPMTSGGVISSTDTQYF
TRBV18	TRBJ2-1	CASSRRGTSGNNEQFF
TRBV7-9	TRBJ1-2	CASSLLNNYGYTF
TRBV4-2	TRBJ2-7	CASSQELGVVYEQYF
TRBV5-1	TRBJ2-3	CASRSPMGQGADTQYF
TRBV9	TRBJ2-7	CASTRGSGAYEQYF
TRBV5-1	TRBJ2-7	CASSLSGRDSVGYEQYF
TRBV7-6	TRBJ2-1	CASSLVAGDNEQFF
TRBV20-1	TRBJ2-5	CSTHRVSETQYF
TRBV7-7	TRBJ2-1	CASSLGGGTGYNEQFF
TRBV20-1	TRBJ1-4	CSARLRQGDEKLFF
TRBV28	TRBJ2-1	CASSFSPFSGRNNEQFF
TRBV5-1	TRBJ1-2	CASSPGQDYGYTF
TRBV11-2	TRBJ2-2	CASSHGTDITGELFF
TRBV29-1	TRBJ2-3	CSVVTSGSTDTQYF
TRBV6-5	TRBJ2-5	CASKDGETQYF
TRBV20-1	TRBJ2-7	CSARGLAGAEQYF
TRBV15	TRBJ2-3	CATQTSGRATDTQYF
TRBV11-2	TRBJ2-2	CASSLGTSGRRLGGELFF
TRBV20-1	TRBJ1-5	CSAKQGIGQPQHF
TRBV7-9	TRBJ2-1	CASSLPSGTGEEQFF
TRBV5-5	TRBJ2-7	CASSFTLAGSYEQYF
TRBV11-1	TRBJ2-3	CASSPGRTGGQVTDTQYF
TRBV12-3/TRBV12-4	TRBJ2-7	CASRGGGRSLSYEQYF